This T cell receptor beta chain was captured by sequencing in a study of cytomegalovirus exposure and HLA in healthy donors. Findings and caveats of the study: TCR beta sequences numbering about 17,000 were associated with HLA alleles at 0.05 false discovery rate in a later analysis. Within an earlier analysis, most TCR beta V segments proved productive either about 90% or about 30% of the time.

The donors, nominally healthy at sampling, likely had unrecorded immune exposures. Germline V gives CDR1 PRHDT, CDR2 FYEKMQ (reference sequence). CDR3 size: 14 residues. V dropped 1 base and J dropped 2; count of bases not matched to a gene: 1. This clone was seen more than once but under ten times. The antigen remains undetermined. This PCR relied on a set of 60 Vbeta primers and 13 Jbeta primers. The table came from immunoSEQ multiplex PCR; TCRdb's copy has only in-frame clones and leaves some out. Of about 150,000 clones in the sample, 78% were seen once. The sequence came from a woman aged 45-65 years in good health and CMV-seropositive. Sequenced: PBMCs. The gene calls are TRBV13 and TRBJ1-2, with TRBD1 matching 7 bases. CDR3 amino acids: CASSLDRGNYGYTF. Written as DNA, the CDR3 is TGTGCCAGCAGCTTAGACAGGGGCAACTATGGCTACACCTTC.